This T cell receptor (beta chain) appears in the sequencing data of a study of blood T cell repertoires in COVID-19. The CDR3 length is 17 residues. CDR1 SGHVS and CDR2 FQNEAQ come from the germline V gene. Trimming at V came to 5 bases and at J to 2 bases, leaving 10 bases not matched to a gene. Method: immunoSEQ multiplex PCR; TCRdb's copy keeps in-frame clones and lacks some. The sample shows roughly 140,000 clones, 85% to 90% of them seen only once. The chain carries TRBV7-8 and TRBJ2-7, with TRBD2 matching over 12 bases. The TCR originated in a human donor in a cohort sampled during active COVID-19. Sequenced: peripheral blood. CDR3 sequence: CASSLLAGGERTYEQYF. The CDR3 region has the DNA TGTGCCAGCAGCCTTCTAGCGGGGGGGGAAAGGACCTACGAGCAGTACTTC.